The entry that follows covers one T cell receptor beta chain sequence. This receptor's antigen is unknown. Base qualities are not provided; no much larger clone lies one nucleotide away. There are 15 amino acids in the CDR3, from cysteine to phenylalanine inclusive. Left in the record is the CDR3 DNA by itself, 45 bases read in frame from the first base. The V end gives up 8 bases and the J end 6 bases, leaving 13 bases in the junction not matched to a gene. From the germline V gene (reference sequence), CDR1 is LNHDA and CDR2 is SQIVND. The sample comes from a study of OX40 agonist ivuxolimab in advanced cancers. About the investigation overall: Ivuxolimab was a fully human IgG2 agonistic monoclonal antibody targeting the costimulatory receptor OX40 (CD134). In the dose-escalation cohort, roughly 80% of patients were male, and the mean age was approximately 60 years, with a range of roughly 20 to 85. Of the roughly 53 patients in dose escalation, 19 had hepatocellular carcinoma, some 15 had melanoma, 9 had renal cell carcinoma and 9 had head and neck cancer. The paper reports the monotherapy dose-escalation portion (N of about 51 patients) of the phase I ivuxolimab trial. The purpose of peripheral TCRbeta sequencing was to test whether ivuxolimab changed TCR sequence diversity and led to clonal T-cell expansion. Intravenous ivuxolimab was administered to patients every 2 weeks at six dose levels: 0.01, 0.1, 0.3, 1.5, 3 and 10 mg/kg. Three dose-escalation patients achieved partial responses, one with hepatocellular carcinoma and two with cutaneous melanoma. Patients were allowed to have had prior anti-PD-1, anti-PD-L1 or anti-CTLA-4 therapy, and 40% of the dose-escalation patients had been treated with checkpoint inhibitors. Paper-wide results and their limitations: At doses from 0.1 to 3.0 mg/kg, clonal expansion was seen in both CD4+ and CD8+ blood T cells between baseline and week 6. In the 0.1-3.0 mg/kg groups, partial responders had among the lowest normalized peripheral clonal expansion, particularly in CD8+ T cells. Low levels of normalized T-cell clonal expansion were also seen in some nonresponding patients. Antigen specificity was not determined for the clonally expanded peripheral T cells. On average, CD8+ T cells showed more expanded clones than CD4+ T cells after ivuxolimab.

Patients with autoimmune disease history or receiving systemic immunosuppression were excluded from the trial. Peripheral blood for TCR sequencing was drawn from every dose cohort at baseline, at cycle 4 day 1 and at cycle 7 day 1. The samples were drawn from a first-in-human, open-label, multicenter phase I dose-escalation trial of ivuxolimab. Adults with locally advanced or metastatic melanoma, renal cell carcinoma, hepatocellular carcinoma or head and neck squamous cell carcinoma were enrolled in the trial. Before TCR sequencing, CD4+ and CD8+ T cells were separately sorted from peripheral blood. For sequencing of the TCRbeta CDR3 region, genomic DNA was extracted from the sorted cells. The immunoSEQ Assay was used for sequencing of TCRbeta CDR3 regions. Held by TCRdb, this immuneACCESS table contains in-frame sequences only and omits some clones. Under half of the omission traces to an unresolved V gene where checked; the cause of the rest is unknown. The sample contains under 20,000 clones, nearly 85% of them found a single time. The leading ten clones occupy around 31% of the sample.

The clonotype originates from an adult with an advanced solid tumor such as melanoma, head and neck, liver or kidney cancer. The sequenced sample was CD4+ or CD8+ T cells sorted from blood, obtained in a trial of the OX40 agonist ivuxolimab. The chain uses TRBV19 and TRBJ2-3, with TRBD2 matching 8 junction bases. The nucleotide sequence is TGTGCCAGTGAACCGTCGAGCGGGAGTTTTGATACGCAGTATTTT. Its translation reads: CASEPSSGSFDTQYF. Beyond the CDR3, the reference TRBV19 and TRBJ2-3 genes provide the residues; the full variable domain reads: DGGITQSPKYLFRKEGQNVTLSCEQNLNHDAMYWYRQDPGQGLRLIYYSQIVNDFQKGDIAEGYSVSREKKESFPLTVTSAQKNPTAFYLCASEPSSGSFDTQYFGPGTRLTVL.